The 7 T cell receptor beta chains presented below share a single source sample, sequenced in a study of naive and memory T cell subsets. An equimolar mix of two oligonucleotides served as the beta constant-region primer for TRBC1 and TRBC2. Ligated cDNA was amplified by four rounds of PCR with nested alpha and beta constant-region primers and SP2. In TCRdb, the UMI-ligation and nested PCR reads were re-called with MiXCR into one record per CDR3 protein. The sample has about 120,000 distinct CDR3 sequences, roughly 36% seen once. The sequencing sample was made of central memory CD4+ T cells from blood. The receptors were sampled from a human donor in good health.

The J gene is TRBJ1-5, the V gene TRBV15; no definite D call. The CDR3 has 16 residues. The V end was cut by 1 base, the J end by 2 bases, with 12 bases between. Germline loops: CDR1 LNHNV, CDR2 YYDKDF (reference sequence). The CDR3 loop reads CATSRAGNSGNQPQHF. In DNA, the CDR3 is TGTGCCACCAGCAGAGCGGGGAACAGCGGCAATCAGCCCCAGCATTTT.

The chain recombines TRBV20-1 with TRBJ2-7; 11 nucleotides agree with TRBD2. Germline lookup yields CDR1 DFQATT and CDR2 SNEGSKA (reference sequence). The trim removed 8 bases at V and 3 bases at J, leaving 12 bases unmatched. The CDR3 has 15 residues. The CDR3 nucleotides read TGCAGTCACAATAATAGCGGGAGGGAAAGCTACGAGCAGTACTTC. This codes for CSHNNSGRESYEQYF.

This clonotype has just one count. The CDR3 protein is CASSPASGRVEGQYF. CDR3 in DNA: TGTGCCAGCAGCCCCGCCAGCGGGAGGGTTGAAGGGCAGTACTTC. This chain connects TRBV4-2 to TRBJ2-7, with 10 nucleotides matching TRBD2. The CDR3 totals 15 residues. The V and J ends lost 4 bases and 9 bases, in that order; junction bases with no gene match: 12. Germline loops: CDR1 LGHNA, CDR2 YNFKEQ.

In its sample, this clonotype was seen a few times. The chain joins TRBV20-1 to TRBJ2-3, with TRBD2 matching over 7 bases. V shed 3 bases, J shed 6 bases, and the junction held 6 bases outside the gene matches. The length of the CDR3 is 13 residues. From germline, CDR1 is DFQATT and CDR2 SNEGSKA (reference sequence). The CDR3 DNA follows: TGCAGTGCTAGTGGCGGGAGACGTGATACGCAGTATTTT. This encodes CSASGGRRDTQYF.

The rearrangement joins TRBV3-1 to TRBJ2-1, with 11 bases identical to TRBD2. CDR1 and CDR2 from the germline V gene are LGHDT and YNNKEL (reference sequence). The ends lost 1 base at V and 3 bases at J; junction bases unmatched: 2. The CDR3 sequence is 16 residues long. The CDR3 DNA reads TGTGCCAGCAGCCAAGGACTAGCGGGGAACTACAATGAGCAGTTCTTC. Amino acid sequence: CASSQGLAGNYNEQFF.

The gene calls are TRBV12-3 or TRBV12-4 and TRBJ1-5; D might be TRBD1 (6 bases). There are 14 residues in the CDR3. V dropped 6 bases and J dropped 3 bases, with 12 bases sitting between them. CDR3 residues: CASRSGQFNQPQHF. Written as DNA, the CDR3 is TGTGCCAGCAGGTCCGGACAGTTCAATCAGCCCCAGCATTTT.

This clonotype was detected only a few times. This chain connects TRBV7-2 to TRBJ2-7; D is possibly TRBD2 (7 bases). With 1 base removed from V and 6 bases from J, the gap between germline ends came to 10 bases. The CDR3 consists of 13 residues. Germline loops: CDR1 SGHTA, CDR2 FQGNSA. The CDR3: CASSLVGGAEQYF. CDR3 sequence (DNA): TGTGCCAGCAGCTTAGTTGGGGGGGCCGAGCAGTACTTC.